This T cell receptor (beta chain) was profiled in a study of T cell changes during pregnancy in multiple sclerosis (dated by TCRdb to between 2017 and 2020). Regarding the study in general: In women with multiple sclerosis, the researchers looked at how the T cell repertoire shifted as pregnancy progressed.

The CDR3 has 13 amino acids, counting the end cysteine and phenylalanine. CDR3 DNA only is kept here, 39 bases in frame from base 1. The CDR1 and CDR2 encoded by the germline V gene are KGHSH and LQKENI. Trimming removed 3 bases from V and 1 base from J, leaving 6 bases between the germline ends. Receptors were amplified or captured by the immunoSEQ multiplex PCR assay. TCRdb limited this immuneACCESS table to in-frame rearrangements with V and J called. A share of clones is missing; checked studies link under half to unresolved V genes, and the rest is unexplained. This sample holds 45,000 to 55,000 clones; about 90% were observed only once. 0.45% to 0.6% of the sample rests with the top ten. Worth noting for this clone: Its antigen remains unidentified. No much larger clone exists at a distance of one base, and base qualities are not known.

The source is a female donor with multiple sclerosis, enrolled in a pregnancy study. Recombination connected TRBV18 to TRBJ1-1, with no confidently assigned D gene. The starting material was CD4+ T cells from peripheral blood mononuclear cells, obtained after pregnancy. The CDR3 corresponds to CASSPLQNTEAFF. The DNA reads as follows: TGTGCCAGCTCACCTTTACAGAACACTGAAGCTTTCTTT.